Each of the 7 T cell receptor beta chains below was sequenced from the same sample in a study of blood T cell repertoires in COVID-19. This table comes from immunoSEQ multiplex PCR, and its TCRdb copy is limited to in-frame clones, with some not included. The table lists 200,000 to 300,000 clones, about 86% of them singletons. Sequencing was carried out using PBMCs or T cells enriched from blood (not recorded which). The receptor source for this set is a woman aged 40 to 49 with acute COVID-19.

This rearrangement joins TRBV19 to TRBJ2-7, with 9 bases fitting TRBD1. Germline trimming cut 3 bases from V and 5 bases from J; bases unmatched to any gene: 5. The germline V gene encodes CDR1 LNHDA and CDR2 SQIVND (reference sequence). The CDR3 has 14 amino acids. The CDR3 sequence is CASSIGTGFNEQYF. The CDR3 coding sequence is TGTGCCAGTAGTATCGGGACAGGGTTCAACGAGCAGTACTTC.

This clone was picked up a small number of times. J is TRBJ1-1 and V is TRBV19; no reliable D call. V was trimmed by 5 bases and J by 5 bases, leaving 9 bases between them. The CDR3 contains 12 residues. Germline loops: CDR1 LNHDA, CDR2 SQIVND (reference sequence). CDR3 in DNA: TGTGCCAGTAGTTTCCTCGGGACTGAAGCTTTCTTT. Its translation: CASSFLGTEAFF.

This rearrangement joins TRBV7-3 to TRBJ2-2; the match to TRBD1 covers 7 bases. Unmatched junction bases numbered 1, after V lost 5 bases and J lost 4 bases. From germline, CDR1 is SGHTA and CDR2 FQGTGA. This CDR3 contains 13 residues. CDR3 sequence (DNA): TGTGCCAGCAGCCGGGACAGCACCGGGGAGCTGTTTTTT. Its translation: CASSRDSTGELFF.

This clone has just one count. The chain is built from TRBV7-9 and TRBJ2-2; TRBD1 is a possible D gene (6 bases). V dropped 5 bases and J dropped 1 base, with 14 bases sitting between them. From germline, CDR1 is SEHNR and CDR2 FQNEAQ (reference sequence). The CDR3 length is 16 residues. The CDR3 region is CASSDMDRQNTGELFF. The CDR3 DNA reads as TGTGCCAGCAGCGATATGGACAGACAGAACACCGGGGAGCTGTTTTTT.

J is TRBJ2-1 and V is TRBV18; tentative D call: TRBD2 (6 bases). CDR3 length: 12 amino acids. Germline V CDR1 and CDR2: KGHSH, LQKENI. V was pared by 3 bases and J by 10 bases, with 10 bases between. The CDR3 DNA is TGTGCCAGCTCACCGGGGGGATGGGAGCAGTTCTTC. Translated, it gives CASSPGGWEQFF.

This clone was seen a single time. The rearrangement links TRBV11-3 to TRBJ2-3; D gene uncertain. Germline V gene sequence: CDR1 SGHNT, CDR2 YENEEA. Trimming took 5 bases from V and 2 from J, leaving 14 bases between them. CDR3 length: 15 amino acids. CDR3 amino acids: CASSPRSGDTDTQYF. DNA of the CDR3: TGTGCCAGCAGCCCGAGATCCGGAGACACAGATACGCAGTATTTT.

A single count supports this clone. This rearrangement joins TRBV10-3 to TRBJ2-7; 9 bases align to TRBD2. The ends lost 6 bases at V and 0 bases at J; junction bases unmatched: 6. Germline loops: CDR1 ENHRY, CDR2 SYGVKD. This CDR3 spans 15 amino acids. The CDR3 here is CAISGSGRSSYEQYF. CDR3 DNA: TGTGCCATCAGCGGGAGCGGGAGGAGCTCCTACGAGCAGTACTTC.